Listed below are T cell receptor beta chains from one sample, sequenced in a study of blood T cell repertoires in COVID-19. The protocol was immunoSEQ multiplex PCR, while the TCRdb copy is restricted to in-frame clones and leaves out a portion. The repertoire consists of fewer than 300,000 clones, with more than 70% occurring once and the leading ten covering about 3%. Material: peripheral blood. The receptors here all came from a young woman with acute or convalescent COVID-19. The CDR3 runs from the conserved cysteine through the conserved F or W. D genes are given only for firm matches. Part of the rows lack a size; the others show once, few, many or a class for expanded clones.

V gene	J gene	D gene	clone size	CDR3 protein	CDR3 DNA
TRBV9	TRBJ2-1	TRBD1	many	CASSVDATGFYNEQFF	TGTGCCAGCAGCGTAGATGCGACAGGGTTCTACAATGAGCAGTTCTTC
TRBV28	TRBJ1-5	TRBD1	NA	CASKGQGSQPQHF	TGTGCCAGCAAAGGACAGGGAAGTCAGCCCCAGCATTTT
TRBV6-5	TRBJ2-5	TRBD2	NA	CASSFSGSETQYF	TGTGCCAGCAGTTTCAGCGGGAGTGAGACCCAGTACTTC
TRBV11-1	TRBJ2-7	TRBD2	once	CASSRTSVGAYEQYF	TGTGCCAGCAGCAGGACTAGCGTGGGGGCCTACGAGCAGTACTTC
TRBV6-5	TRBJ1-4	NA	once	CASSYNFNEKLFF	TGTGCCAGCAGTTACAACTTTAATGAAAAACTGTTTTTT
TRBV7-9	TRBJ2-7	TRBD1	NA	CAGRDRGQGEQYF	TGTGCGGGCCGGGACAGGGGGCAGGGCGAGCAGTACTTC
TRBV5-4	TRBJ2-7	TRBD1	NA	CASSTRTGLDEQYF	TGTGCCAGCAGCACCCGGACAGGGCTGGACGAGCAGTACTTC
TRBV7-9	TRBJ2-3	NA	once	CASSSVLALSTDTQYF	TGTGCCAGCAGCTCGGTTCTAGCGTTGAGCACAGATACGCAGTATTTT
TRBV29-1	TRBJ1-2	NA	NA	CSVEDPPGAVNYGYTF	TGCAGCGTTGAAGATCCCCCAGGGGCCGTAAACTATGGCTACACCTTC
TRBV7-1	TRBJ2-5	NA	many	CASSADRDRGYGFRRTSGKETQYF	TGTGCCAGCAGCGCAGACCGGGACAGGGGGTATGGATTCCGCCGGACTAGCGGGAAAGAGACCCAGTACTTC
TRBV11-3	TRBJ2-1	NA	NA	CASSNLERDEQFF	TGTGCCAGCAGCAACTTAGAGCGGGATGAGCAGTTCTTC
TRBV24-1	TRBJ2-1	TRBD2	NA	CATSDLMPSGSQGEQFF	TGTGCCACCAGTGATTTGATGCCTAGCGGGAGTCAGGGTGAGCAGTTCTTC
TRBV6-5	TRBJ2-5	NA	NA	CASSFSRGQETQYF	TGTGCCAGCAGTTTTAGTCGCGGACAAGAGACCCAGTACTTC
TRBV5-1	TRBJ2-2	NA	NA	CASSLGSGGTGELFF	TGCGCCAGCAGCTTGGGATCCGGGGGCACCGGGGAGCTGTTTTTT
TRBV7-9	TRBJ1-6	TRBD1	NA	CASSLADRPNSPLHF	TGTGCCAGCAGCTTAGCGGACAGGCCAAATTCACCCCTCCACTTT
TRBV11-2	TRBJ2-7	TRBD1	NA	CASSSRDRVSYEQYF	TGTGCCAGCAGCTCCCGGGACAGGGTTTCCTACGAGCAGTACTTC
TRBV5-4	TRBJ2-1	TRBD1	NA	CASLLSGQGSYNEQFF	TGTGCCAGCCTTCTTTCGGGACAGGGAAGCTACAATGAGCAGTTCTTC
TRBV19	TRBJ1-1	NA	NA	CASSGATEAFF	TGTGCCAGTAGTGGGGCCACTGAAGCTTTCTTT
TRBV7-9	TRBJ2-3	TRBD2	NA	CASSLGTSGRADTQYF	TGTGCCAGCAGCCTCGGGACTAGCGGGAGAGCAGATACGCAGTATTTT
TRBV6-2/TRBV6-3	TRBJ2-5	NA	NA	CASSQERETQYF	TGTGCCAGCAGTCAGGAAAGGGAGACCCAGTACTTC
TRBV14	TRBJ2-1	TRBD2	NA	CASSQELAGTYNEQFF	TGTGCCAGCAGCCAAGAACTAGCGGGCACTTACAATGAGCAGTTCTTC
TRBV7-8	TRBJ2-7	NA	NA	CASLLRDTGEQYF	TGTGCCAGCTTACTAAGGGACACGGGCGAGCAGTACTTC
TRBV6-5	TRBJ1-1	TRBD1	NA	CASSEGARTEAFF	TGTGCCAGCAGCGAGGGGGCAAGGACTGAAGCTTTCTTT
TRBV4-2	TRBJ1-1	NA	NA	CASSQSGGGLTEAFF	TGTGCCAGCAGCCAATCTGGTGGGGGCCTCACTGAAGCTTTCTTT
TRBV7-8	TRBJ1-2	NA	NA	CASRRSDIGGYTF	TGTGCCAGCAGGAGATCAGACATCGGTGGCTACACCTTC
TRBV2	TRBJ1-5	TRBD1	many	CASTQGEGQPQHF	TGTGCCAGCACACAGGGGGAGGGTCAGCCCCAGCATTTT
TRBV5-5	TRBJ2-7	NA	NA	CASSPAPSGTYEQYF	TGTGCCAGCAGCCCCGCCCCGAGCGGCACCTACGAGCAGTACTTC
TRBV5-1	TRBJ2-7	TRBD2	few	CASSLVVAGGIYEQYF	TGCGCCAGCAGCTTGGTGGTAGCGGGGGGGATTTACGAGCAGTACTTC
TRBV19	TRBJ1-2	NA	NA	CASSISLRQGAFGYTF	TGTGCCAGTAGTATATCTCTTCGGCAGGGCGCGTTTGGCTACACCTTC
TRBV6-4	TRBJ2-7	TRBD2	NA	CASSQLAGVPASPYEQYF	TGTGCCAGCAGCCAACTAGCGGGAGTACCCGCTAGTCCCTACGAGCAGTACTTC
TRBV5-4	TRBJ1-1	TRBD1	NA	CASSPGATGGTEAFF	TGTGCCAGCAGCCCGGGGGCGACAGGGGGTACTGAAGCTTTCTTT
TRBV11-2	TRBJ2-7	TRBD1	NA	CASSLDQQGTYEQYF	TGTGCCAGCAGCTTAGATCAACAGGGGACCTACGAGCAGTACTTC
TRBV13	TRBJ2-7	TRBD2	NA	CASSHTSGRAYEQYF	TGTGCCAGCAGCCATACTAGCGGGAGGGCCTACGAGCAGTACTTC
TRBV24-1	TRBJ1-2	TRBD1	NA	CATSESRDRGFGGYTF	TGTGCCACCAGTGAGTCCCGGGACAGGGGGTTCGGGGGCTACACCTTC
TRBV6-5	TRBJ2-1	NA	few	CASRFGVTYNEQFF	TGTGCCAGCAGGTTCGGTGTGACCTACAATGAGCAGTTCTTC
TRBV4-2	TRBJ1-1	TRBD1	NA	CASSHRDRKNTEAFF	TGTGCCAGCAGCCACCGGGACAGAAAGAACACTGAAGCTTTCTTT
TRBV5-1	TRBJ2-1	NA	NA	CASSSFYNEQFF	TGCGCCAGCAGCTCCTTCTACAATGAGCAGTTCTTC
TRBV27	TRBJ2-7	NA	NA	CASSLSQGFILYEQYF	TGTGCCAGCAGTTTATCGCAGGGTTTTATTTTGTACGAGCAGTACTTC
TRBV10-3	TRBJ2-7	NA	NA	CAISELGHEQYF	TGTGCCATCAGTGAGTTGGGGCACGAGCAGTACTTC
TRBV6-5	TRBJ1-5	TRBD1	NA	CATGGQGANQPQHF	TGTGCCACCGGGGGGCAGGGGGCTAATCAGCCCCAGCATTTT
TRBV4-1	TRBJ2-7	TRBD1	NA	CASSHGTGGNEQYF	TGCGCCAGCAGCCACGGGACAGGGGGGAACGAGCAGTACTTC
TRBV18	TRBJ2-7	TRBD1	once	CASSLVGQGPLEQYF	TGTGCCAGCTCATTAGTTGGACAGGGCCCCCTCGAGCAGTACTTC
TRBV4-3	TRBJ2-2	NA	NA	CASSQDLGAELTGELFF	TGCGCCAGCAGCCAAGATCTTGGAGCGGAGCTCACCGGGGAGCTGTTTTTT
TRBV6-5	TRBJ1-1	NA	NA	CASSYFPSQGNEAFF	TGTGCCAGCAGTTACTTCCCATCTCAGGGGAATGAAGCTTTCTTT
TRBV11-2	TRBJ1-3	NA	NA	CASSLEGQGSDTIYF	TGTGCCAGCAGCTTAGAAGGGCAGGGTTCAGACACCATATATTTT
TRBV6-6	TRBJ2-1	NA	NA	CASSYSRGRFDEQFF	TGTGCCAGCAGTTACTCCAGGGGTAGGTTCGATGAGCAGTTCTTC
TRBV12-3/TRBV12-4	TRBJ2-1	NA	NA	CASSHGSLDEQFF	TGTGCCAGCAGCCACGGGAGCCTCGATGAGCAGTTCTTC
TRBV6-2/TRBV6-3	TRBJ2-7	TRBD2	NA	CATRPSGSTGEQYF	TGTGCCACCCGCCCTAGCGGGAGTACGGGGGAGCAGTACTTC
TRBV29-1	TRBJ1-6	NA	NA	CSVARGVGSPLHF	TGCAGCGTTGCCAGGGGCGTCGGTTCACCCCTCCACTTT
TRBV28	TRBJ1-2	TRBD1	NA	CASSPVRGRSGYTF	TGTGCCAGCAGCCCCGTCAGGGGGCGTTCTGGCTACACCTTC